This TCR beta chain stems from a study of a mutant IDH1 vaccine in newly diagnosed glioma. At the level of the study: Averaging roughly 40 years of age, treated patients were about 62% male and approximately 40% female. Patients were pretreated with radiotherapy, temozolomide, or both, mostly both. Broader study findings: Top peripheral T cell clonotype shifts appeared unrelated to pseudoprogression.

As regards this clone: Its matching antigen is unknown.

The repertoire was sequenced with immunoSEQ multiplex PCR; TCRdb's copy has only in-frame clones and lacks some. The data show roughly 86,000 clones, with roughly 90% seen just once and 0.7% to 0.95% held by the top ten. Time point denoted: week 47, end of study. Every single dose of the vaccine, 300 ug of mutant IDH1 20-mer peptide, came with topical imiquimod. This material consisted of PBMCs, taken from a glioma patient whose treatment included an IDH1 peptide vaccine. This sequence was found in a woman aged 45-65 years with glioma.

CDR3 coding DNA: TGTGCCAGCAGTTTATCGCCACTAGACAGTGGGGGCAATGAGCAGTTCTTC. Protein: CASSLSPLDSGGNEQFF. The chain couples TRBV27 to TRBJ2-1; D could derive from TRBD1 or TRBD2 (5 bases each). The CDR3 spans 17 residues. Trimming took 0 bases from V and 6 from J, leaving 18 bases between them. In germline, CDR1 is MNHEY, CDR2 SMNVEV (reference sequence).